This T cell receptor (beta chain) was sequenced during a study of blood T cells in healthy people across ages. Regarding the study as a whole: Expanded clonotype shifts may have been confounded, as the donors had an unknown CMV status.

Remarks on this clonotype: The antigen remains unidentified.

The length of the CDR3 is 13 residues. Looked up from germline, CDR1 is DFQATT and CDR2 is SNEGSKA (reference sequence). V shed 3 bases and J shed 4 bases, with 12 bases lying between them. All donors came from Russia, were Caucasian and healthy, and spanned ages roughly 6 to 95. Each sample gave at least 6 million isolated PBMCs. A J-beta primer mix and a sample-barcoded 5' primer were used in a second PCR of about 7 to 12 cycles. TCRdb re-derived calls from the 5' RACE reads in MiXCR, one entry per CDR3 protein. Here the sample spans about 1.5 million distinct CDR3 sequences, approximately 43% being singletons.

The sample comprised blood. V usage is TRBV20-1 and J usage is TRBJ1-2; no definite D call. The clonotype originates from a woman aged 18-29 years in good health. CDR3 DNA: TGCAGTGCTAGGTGGCAGGCCAGCTATGGCTACACCTTC. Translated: CSARWQASYGYTF.